These T cell receptor beta chains were read from a single sample in a study of blood T cell repertoires in COVID-19. The protocol was immunoSEQ multiplex PCR, while the TCRdb copy is restricted to in-frame clones and leaves out a portion. The sample yields approximately 160,000 clones, around 77% seen once. The sample taken for sequencing was peripheral blood. These receptors originate from a man in his 70s with acute or convalescent COVID-19. CDR3s include the opening cysteine and the closing phenylalanine or tryptophan. Size is stated for part of the rows, as once, few or many counts, or as a class when the clone is expanded.

clone_size	j_call	v_call	cdr3_aa
NA	TRBJ2-7	TRBV11-3	CASSFSYEQYF
NA	TRBJ2-3	TRBV14	CASSQRLGDRGRAAGTADTQYF
NA	TRBJ1-1	TRBV7-6	CASSLSIQNTEAFF
NA	TRBJ1-3	TRBV30	CAWRFTGNTIYF
once	TRBJ1-1	TRBV12-3/TRBV12-4	CASRAGVNTEAFF
NA	TRBJ2-5	TRBV10-1	CASSQGLAGQETQYF
NA	TRBJ1-2	TRBV5-6	CASTQDSYGYTF
NA	TRBJ1-2	TRBV30	CAWSVGLGYGYTF
NA	TRBJ2-2	TRBV6-1	CASSEARGGNTGELFF
NA	TRBJ2-2	TRBV7-3	CASSRGSGELFF
NA	TRBJ2-6	TRBV30	CACPVGDSGANVLTF
many	TRBJ1-6	TRBV19	CASNLGTEVSPLHF
NA	TRBJ2-2	TRBV11-3	CASSLRTGNTGELFF
once	TRBJ1-2	TRBV10-3	CAISESDRATRGGYTF
once	TRBJ1-2	TRBV24-1	CATAPAGYTF